The text below deals with one T cell receptor (beta chain). The record originates from a study of blood T cell repertoires in COVID-19. Whole-study context: The United States, Italy and Spain were the sources of the acute and convalescent COVID-19 samples. PBMCs, B-cell-depleted T cells, or T cells were the source of the cDNA or gDNA that made up the material.

Authors' processing steps: Reference gene primers were amplified, and this amplification served to estimate nucleated cell counts. Clones were sequenced by immunoSEQ multiplex PCR, and TCRdb holds only the in-frame ones, with some missing. V and J calls plus clone size are reproduced from that table; the DNA served to infer D and trimming. The sample has approximately 35,000 clones, about 91% seen once. Sequences were obtained from peripheral blood. This TCR came from a human donor in a cohort sampled during active COVID-19.

This chain's CDR3 is CASSLVGGRLAGDRKQFF. As DNA, the CDR3 is TGTGCCAGCAGCTTAGTTGGGGGTAGGCTAGCGGGAGACAGAAAGCAGTTCTTC. The chain has TRBV7-6 and TRBJ2-1, with TRBD2 matching 10 bases. With 1 base clipped from V and 11 bases from J, the junction kept 17 bases outside the gene matches. The CDR3 has 18 residues. Germline V gene lookup returns CDR1 SGHVS and CDR2 FNYEAQ.